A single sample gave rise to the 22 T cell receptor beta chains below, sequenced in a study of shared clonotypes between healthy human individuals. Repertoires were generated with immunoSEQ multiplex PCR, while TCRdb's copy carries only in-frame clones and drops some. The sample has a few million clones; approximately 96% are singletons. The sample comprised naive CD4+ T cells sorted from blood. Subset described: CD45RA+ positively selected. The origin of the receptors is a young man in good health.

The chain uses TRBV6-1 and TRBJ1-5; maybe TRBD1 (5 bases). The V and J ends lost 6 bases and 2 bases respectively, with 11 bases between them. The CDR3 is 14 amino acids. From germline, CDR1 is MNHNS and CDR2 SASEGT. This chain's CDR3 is CASSHQGGNQPQHF. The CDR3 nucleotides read TGTGCCAGCAGCCACCAGGGCGGCAATCAGCCCCAGCATTTT.

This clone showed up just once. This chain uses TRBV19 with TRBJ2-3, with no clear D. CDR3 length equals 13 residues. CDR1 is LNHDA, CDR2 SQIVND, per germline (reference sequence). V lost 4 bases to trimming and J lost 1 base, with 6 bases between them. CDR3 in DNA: TGTGCCAGTAGTACCATTGGCACAGATACGCAGTATTTT. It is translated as CASSTIGTDTQYF.

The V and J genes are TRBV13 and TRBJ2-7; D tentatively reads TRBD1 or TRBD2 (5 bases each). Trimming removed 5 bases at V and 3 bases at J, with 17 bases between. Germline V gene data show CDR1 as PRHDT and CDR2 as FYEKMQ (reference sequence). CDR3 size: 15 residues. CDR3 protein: CASSETPGRSYEQYF. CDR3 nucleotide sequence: TGTGCCAGCAGCGAAACTCCGGGACGGAGCTACGAGCAGTACTTC. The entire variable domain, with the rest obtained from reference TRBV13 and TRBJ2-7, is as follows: AAGVIQSPRHLIKEKRETATLKCYPIPRHDTVYWYQQGPGQDPQFLISFYEKMQSDKGSIPDRFSAQQFSDYHSELNMSSLELGDSALYFCASSETPGRSYEQYFGPGTRLTVT.

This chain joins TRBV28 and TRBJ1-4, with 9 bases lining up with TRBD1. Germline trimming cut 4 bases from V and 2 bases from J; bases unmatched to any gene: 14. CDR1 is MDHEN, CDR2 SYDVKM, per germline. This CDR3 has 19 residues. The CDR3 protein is CASSSPRQGVFSTNEKLFF. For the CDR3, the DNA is TGTGCCAGCAGTTCGCCGCGACAGGGGGTTTTTAGTACTAATGAAAAACTGTTTTTT.

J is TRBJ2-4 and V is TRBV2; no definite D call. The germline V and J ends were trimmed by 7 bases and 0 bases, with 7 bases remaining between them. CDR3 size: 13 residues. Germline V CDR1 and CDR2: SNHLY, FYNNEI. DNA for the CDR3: TGTGCCAGCAAGATGCTAGCCAAAAACATTCAGTACTTC. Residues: CASKMLAKNIQYF.

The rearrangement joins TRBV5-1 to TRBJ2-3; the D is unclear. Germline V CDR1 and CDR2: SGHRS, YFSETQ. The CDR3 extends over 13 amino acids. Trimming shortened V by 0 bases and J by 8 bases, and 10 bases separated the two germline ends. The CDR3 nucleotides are TGCGCCAGCAGCTTGGATTTGCTGGGTACGCAGTATTTT. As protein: CASSLDLLGTQYF.

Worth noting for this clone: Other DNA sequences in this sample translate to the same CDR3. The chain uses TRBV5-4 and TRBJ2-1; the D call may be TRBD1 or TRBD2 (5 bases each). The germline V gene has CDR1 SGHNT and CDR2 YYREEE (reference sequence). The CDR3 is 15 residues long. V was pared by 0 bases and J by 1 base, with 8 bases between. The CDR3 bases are TGTGCCAGCAGCTTGGAAGAGGGGTCCTACAATGAGCAGTTCTTC. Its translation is CASSLEEGSYNEQFF. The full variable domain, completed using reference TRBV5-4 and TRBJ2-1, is ETGVTQSPTHLIKTRGQQVTLRCSSQSGHNTVSWYQQALGQGPQFIFQYYREEENGRGNFPPRFSGLQFPNYSSELNVNALELDDSALYLCASSLEEGSYNEQFFGPGTRLTVL.

The CDR3 DNA reads TGTGCCAGCAGGGGACAGGGGGCTTATGGCTACACCTTC. Its translation: CASRGQGAYGYTF. The V gene is TRBV5-4, the J gene TRBJ1-2; 12 positions match TRBD1. With 5 bases clipped from V and 5 bases from J, the junction kept 1 base outside the gene matches. Germline V gene sequence: CDR1 SGHNT, CDR2 YYREEE (reference sequence). The CDR3 length is 13 residues.

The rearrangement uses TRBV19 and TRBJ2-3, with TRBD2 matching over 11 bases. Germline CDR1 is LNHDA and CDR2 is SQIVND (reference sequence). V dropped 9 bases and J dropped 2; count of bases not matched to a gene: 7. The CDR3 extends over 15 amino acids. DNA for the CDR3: TGTGCCAGCTCGAGACTAGCGGGGAACACAGATACGCAGTATTTT. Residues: CASSRLAGNTDTQYF.

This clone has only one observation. The CDR3 loop is CASTAIQGRAANEKLFF. DNA of the CDR3: TGTGCCAGCACAGCTATACAGGGGAGGGCGGCTAATGAAAAACTGTTTTTT. V gene TRBV5-5 combines with J gene TRBJ1-4, with 7 positions matching TRBD1. The CDR3 runs 17 residues. Germline values: CDR1 SGHKS, CDR2 YYEKEE (reference sequence). J gave up 3 bases and V 6 bases, and 14 bases lay outside the gene matches.

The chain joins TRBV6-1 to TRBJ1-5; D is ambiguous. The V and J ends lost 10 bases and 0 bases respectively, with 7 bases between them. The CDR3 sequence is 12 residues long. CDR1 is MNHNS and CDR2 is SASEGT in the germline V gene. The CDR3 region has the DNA TGTGCCATCCGGGATAGCAATCAGCCCCAGCATTTT. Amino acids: CAIRDSNQPQHF.

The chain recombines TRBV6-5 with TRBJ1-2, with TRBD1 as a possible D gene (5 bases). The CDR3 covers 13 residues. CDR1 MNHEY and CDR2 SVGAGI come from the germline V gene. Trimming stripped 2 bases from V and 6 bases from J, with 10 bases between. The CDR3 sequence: CASSYRGLNGYTF. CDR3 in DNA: TGTGCCAGCAGTTACAGGGGTTTGAATGGCTACACCTTC.

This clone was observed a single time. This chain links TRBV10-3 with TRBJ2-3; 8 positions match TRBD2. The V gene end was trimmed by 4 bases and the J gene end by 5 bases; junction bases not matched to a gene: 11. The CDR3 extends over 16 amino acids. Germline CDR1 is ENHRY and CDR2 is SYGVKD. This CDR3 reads CAISGWVGGAEDTQYF. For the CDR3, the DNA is TGTGCCATCAGTGGATGGGTCGGGGGGGCAGAAGATACGCAGTATTTT.

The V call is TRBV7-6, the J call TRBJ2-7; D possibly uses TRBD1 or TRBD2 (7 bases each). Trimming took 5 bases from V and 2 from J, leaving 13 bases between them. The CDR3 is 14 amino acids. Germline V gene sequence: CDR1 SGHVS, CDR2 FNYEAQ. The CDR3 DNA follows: TGTGCCAGCAGCCCCAGGGGGGGACCCTACGAGCAGTACTTC. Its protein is CASSPRGGPYEQYF.

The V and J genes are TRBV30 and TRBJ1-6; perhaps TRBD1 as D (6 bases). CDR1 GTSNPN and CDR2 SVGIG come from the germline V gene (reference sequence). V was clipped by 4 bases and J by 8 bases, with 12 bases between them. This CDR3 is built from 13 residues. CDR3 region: CAWTSQGDSPLHF. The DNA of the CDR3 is TGTGCCTGGACGTCACAGGGTGATTCACCCCTCCACTTT. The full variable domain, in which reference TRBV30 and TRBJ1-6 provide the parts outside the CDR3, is SQTIHQWPATLVQPVGSPLSLECTVEGTSNPNLYWYRQAAGRGLQLLFYSVGIGQISSEVPQNLSASRPQDRQFILSSKKLLLSDSGFYLCAWTSQGDSPLHFGNGTRLTVT.

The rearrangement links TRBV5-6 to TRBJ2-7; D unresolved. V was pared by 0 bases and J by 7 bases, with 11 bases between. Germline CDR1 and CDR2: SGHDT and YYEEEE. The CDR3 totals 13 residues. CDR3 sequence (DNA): TGTGCCAGCAGCTTGGGGCCAGGTGGTGAGCAGTACTTC. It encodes CASSLGPGGEQYF.

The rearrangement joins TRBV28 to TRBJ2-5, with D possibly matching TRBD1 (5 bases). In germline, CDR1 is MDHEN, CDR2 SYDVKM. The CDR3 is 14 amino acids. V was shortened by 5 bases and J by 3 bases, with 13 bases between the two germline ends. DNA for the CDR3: TGTGCCAGCAGTCCGCAGGGCTTGGAAGAGACCCAGTACTTC. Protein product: CASSPQGLEETQYF. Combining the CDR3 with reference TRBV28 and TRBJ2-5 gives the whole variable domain DVKVTQSSRYLVKRTGEKVFLECVQDMDHENMFWYRQDPGLGLRLIYFSYDVKMKEKGDIPEGYSVSREKKERFSLILESASTNQTSMYLCASSPQGLEETQYFGPGTRLLVL.

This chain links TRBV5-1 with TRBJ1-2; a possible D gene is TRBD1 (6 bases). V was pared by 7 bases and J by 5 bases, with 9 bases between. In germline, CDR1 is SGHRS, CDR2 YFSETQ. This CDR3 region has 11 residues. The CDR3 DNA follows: TGCGCCAGCGGGGGCGGGTATGGCTACACCTTC. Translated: CASGGGYGYTF.

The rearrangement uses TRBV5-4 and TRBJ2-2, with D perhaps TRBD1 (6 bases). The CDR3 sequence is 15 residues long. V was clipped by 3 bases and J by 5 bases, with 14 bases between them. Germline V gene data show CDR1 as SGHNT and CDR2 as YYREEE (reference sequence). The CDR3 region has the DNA TGTGCCAGCAGCTCCGCCGGGACATTGACCGGGGAGCTGTTTTTT. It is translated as CASSSAGTLTGELFF.

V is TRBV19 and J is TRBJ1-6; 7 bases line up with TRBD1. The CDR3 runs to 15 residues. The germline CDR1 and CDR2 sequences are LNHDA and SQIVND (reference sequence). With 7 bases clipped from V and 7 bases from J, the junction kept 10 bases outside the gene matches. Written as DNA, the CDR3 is TGTGCCAGTACCCCCGGTGGGACAGAGAATTCACCCCTCCACTTT. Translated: CASTPGGTENSPLHF.

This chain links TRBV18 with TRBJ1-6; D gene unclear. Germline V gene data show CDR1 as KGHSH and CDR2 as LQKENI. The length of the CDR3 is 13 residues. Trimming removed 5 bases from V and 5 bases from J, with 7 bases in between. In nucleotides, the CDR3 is TGTGCCAGCTCATCCGGGGATAATTCACCCCTCCACTTT. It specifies CASSSGDNSPLHF.

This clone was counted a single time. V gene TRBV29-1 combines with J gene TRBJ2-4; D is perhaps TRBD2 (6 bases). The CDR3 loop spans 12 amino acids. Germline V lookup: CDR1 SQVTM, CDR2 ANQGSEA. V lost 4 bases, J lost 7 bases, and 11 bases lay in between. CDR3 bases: TGCAGCGTTGGTCCGGAGGGTAACATTCAGTACTTC. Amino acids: CSVGPEGNIQYF.